This T cell receptor beta chain was captured in a study of T cells in localized non-small cell lung cancer. General study results and limits: Uninvolved adjacent lung had the highest recorded T cell clonality, with tumor below it. Sequencing involved a lone tumor region, leaving heterogeneity possible.

The assay was immunoSEQ multiplex PCR, and TCRdb's table has in-frame clones only and misses some. The table has about 41,000 clones, approximately 91% seen once; the top ten hold 2% to 3%. A remark on this clone: No antigen is known for it.

The CDR3 sequence is 16 residues long. Trimming took 4 bases from V and 0 from J; bases not matched to a gene: 6. CDR1 SEHNR and CDR2 FQNEAQ come from the germline V gene (reference sequence). This TCR was recovered from a female donor older than 55 with stage I squamous cell lung carcinoma. The gene calls are TRBV7-9 and TRBJ2-3, with 8 bases that match TRBD1. The sequencing used peripheral blood, collected before any cancer treatment. This CDR3 reads CASSYRGAPSTDTQYF. The CDR3 region has the DNA TGTGCCAGCAGCTACAGGGGGGCCCCTAGCACAGATACGCAGTATTTT.